The 8 T cell receptor beta chains below all came from one sample that was sequenced in a study of radiotherapy plus CTLA-4 blockade in lung cancer. The data were produced by immunoSEQ multiplex PCR, yet TCRdb's version contains in-frame clones alone and is incomplete. This sample has some 50,000 clones, with approximately 79% found just once. Sample: peripheral blood, taken from a patient treated with radiotherapy plus ipilimumab. The receptors shown here come from a human donor with non-small cell lung cancer who had a partial response to radiotherapy plus ipilimumab.

CDR3 protein: CAWSIGTGRGETQYF. The CDR3 DNA follows: TGTGCCTGGAGTATCGGGACAGGGAGGGGAGAGACCCAGTACTTC. The chain joins TRBV30 to TRBJ2-5; 9 bases are a match to TRBD1. There are 15 residues in the CDR3. CDR1 GTSNPN and CDR2 SVGIG come from the germline V gene (reference sequence). Losses at the gene ends were 2 bases for V and 4 bases for J; bases not matched to a gene: 8.

The J gene is TRBJ2-1, the V gene TRBV7-3, with 11 bases matching TRBD2. The CDR3 is 16 residues long. Germline CDR1 SGHTA, CDR2 FQGTGA. Trimming cost V 5 bases and J 4 bases; bases outside gene matches: 7. Here the CDR3 DNA reads TGTGCCAGCAGCCCCCTTAGCGGGGGGGGATACAATGAGCAGTTCTTC. Protein sequence: CASSPLSGGGYNEQFF.

J is TRBJ1-1 and V is TRBV5-1, with D maybe TRBD1 (6 bases). V lost 6 bases and J lost 1, with 22 bases in between. Per germline, CDR1 SGHRS and CDR2 YFSETQ. This CDR3 has 17 residues. The CDR3 sequence is CASTLGEGGWKNTEAFF. The CDR3 nucleotides are TGCGCCAGCACCCTCGGGGAGGGGGGATGGAAGAACACTGAAGCTTTCTTT.

This clone was seen more than once but under ten times. The chain uses TRBV4-1 and TRBJ1-4; D may be TRBD1 (5 bases). Germline V gene sequence: CDR1 MGHRA, CDR2 YSYEKL. V lost 3 bases to trimming and J lost 1 base, with 15 bases between them. The CDR3 has 17 amino acids. The CDR3: CASSQPTVGVTNEKLFF. The CDR3 DNA follows: TGCGCCAGCAGCCAGCCGACGGTAGGGGTAACTAATGAAAAACTGTTTTTT.

The chain recombines TRBV9 with TRBJ2-5; D may be TRBD1 (6 bases). Germline CDR1 is SGDLS and CDR2 is YYNGEE. The CDR3 loop spans 14 amino acids. V was pared by 1 base and J by 5 bases, with 12 bases between. Written as DNA, the CDR3 is TGTGCCAGCAGCGTATCAGGGGCCGGGGAGACCCAGTACTTC. Protein sequence: CASSVSGAGETQYF.

This clone was counted once. The chain links TRBV7-9 to TRBJ1-1; TRBD1 might be the D (5 bases). Germline CDR1 and CDR2: SEHNR and FQNEAQ (reference sequence). Trimming removed 1 base at V and 1 base at J, with 10 bases between. This CDR3 region has 15 residues. In DNA form, the CDR3 reads TGTGCCAGCAGCTTAGGTTTGGGGGGGAACACTGAAGCTTTCTTT. This sequence encodes CASSLGLGGNTEAFF.

The chain has TRBV5-4 and TRBJ1-1; 10 bases agree with TRBD1. J was trimmed by 5 bases and V by 4 bases; bases with no gene match: 11. CDR1 and CDR2 (germline): SGHNT, YYREEE (reference sequence). CDR3 length: 16 residues. The CDR3 sequence is CASSRTQGQGKTEAFF. The CDR3 nucleotides are TGTGCCAGCAGCCGGACGCAGGGACAGGGGAAAACTGAAGCTTTCTTT.

V and J are TRBV11-2 and TRBJ2-3; 8 bases agree with TRBD1. J was trimmed by 2 bases and V by 1 base; bases with no gene match: 11. Germline CDR1 is SGHAT and CDR2 is FQNNGV. CDR3 length: 18 residues. The CDR3 loop is CASSLGRGRGPLTDTQYF. The DNA for the CDR3 is TGTGCCAGCAGCTTAGGAAGGGGCAGGGGGCCCCTCACAGATACGCAGTATTTT. The full variable domain, in which reference TRBV11-2 and TRBJ2-3 provide the parts outside the CDR3, is EAGVAQSPRYKIIEKRQSVAFWCNPISGHATLYWYQQILGQGPKLLIQFQNNGVVDDSQLPKDRFSAERLKGVDSTLKIQPAKLEDSAVYLCASSLGRGRGPLTDTQYFGPGTRLTVL.